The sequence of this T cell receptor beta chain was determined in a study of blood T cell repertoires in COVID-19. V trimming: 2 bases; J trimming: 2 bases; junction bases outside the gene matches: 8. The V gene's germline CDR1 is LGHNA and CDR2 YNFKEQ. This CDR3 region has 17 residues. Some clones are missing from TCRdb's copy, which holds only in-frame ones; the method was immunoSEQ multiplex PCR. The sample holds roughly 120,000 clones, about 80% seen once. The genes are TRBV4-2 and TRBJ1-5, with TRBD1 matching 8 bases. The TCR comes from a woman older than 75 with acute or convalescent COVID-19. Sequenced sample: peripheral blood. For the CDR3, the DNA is TGTGCCAGCAGCCAATCTCAGGGGGCTTGGGGCAATCAGCCCCAGCATTTT. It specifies CASSQSQGAWGNQPQHF.